This is a list of T cell receptor beta chains from one sample in a study of shared clonotypes between healthy human individuals. Here immunoSEQ multiplex PCR was the method, and the copy in TCRdb shows in-frame clones only, minus some. The data hold about 2.3 million clones, with 85% to 95% observed a single time. The material sequenced was naive CD4+ T cells from PBMCs. These receptors were obtained from a man between 18 and 35 years old in good health. Some clones in this sample may be carry-over from other donors' samples. Each CDR3 is given with its conserved first and last residue. D genes are given only for firm matches. The size of a clone is reported for some rows only, either as once, few or many, or as a class for expanded clones.

D	J	size	V	CDR3	DNA
TRBD2	TRBJ2-1	-	TRBV5-1	CASSPGLVAGGPVSSYNEQFF	TGCGCCAGCAGCCCGGGTTTGGTAGCGGGAGGCCCGGTATCGTCCTACAATGAGCAGTTCTTC
TRBD1	TRBJ2-7	-	TRBV11-2	CASSPWGQSYEQYF	TGTGCCAGCAGCCCCTGGGGACAGTCTTACGAGCAGTACTTC
TRBD2	TRBJ2-7	-	TRBV5-1	CASSSPSGSGSEQYF	TGCGCCAGCAGCTCCCCTAGCGGGAGTGGTAGCGAGCAGTACTTC
-	TRBJ2-1	-	TRBV29-1	CSVAADTYNEQFF	TGCAGCGTCGCCGCCGACACATACAATGAGCAGTTCTTC
TRBD1	TRBJ2-7	-	TRBV18	CASSPRQGSEQYF	TGTGCCAGCTCACCTCGACAGGGGAGCGAGCAGTACTTC
TRBD2	TRBJ2-3	-	TRBV29-1	CSVDPQVGLAALTDTQYF	TGCAGCGTTGACCCTCAGGTGGGACTAGCGGCCCTCACAGATACGCAGTATTTT
-	TRBJ1-1	-	TRBV5-1	CASSLDVEGRAFF	TGCGCCAGCAGCTTGGATGTAGAGGGGAGAGCTTTCTTT
-	TRBJ1-6	-	TRBV7-3	CASSLGQNSPLHF	TGTGCCAGCAGCCTAGGACAGAATTCACCCCTCCACTTT
-	TRBJ2-7	-	TRBV30	CAWNRGPYYEQYF	TGTGCCTGGAATCGGGGGCCCTACTACGAGCAGTACTTC
TRBD2	TRBJ2-1	-	TRBV15	CATSRDLAGGLYNEQFF	TGTGCCACCAGCAGAGATCTAGCGGGAGGACTATACAATGAGCAGTTCTTC
TRBD2	TRBJ2-1	-	TRBV29-1	CSVALRSGSSYNEQFF	TGCAGCGTTGCCTTGCGGAGCGGGAGCTCCTACAATGAGCAGTTCTTC
TRBD2	TRBJ2-1	-	TRBV5-4	CASSLASGGSSYNEQFF	TGTGCCAGCAGCTTGGCGTCGGGCGGGAGCTCCTACAATGAGCAGTTCTTC
-	TRBJ2-1	-	TRBV5-1	CASSVQGQGLGEQFF	TGCGCCAGCAGCGTTCAGGGACAAGGGTTGGGTGAGCAGTTCTTC
-	TRBJ1-1	-	TRBV5-4	CASSPVGTMNTEAFF	TGTGCCAGCAGCCCCGTGGGCACGATGAACACTGAAGCTTTCTTT
-	TRBJ2-1	-	TRBV11-3	CASSPHRASYNEQFF	TGTGCCAGCAGCCCCCACCGTGCGTCCTACAATGAGCAGTTCTTC
TRBD1	TRBJ1-1	-	TRBV10-3	CAISGRQGEAEAFF	TGTGCCATCAGTGGCAGACAGGGAGAGGCTGAAGCTTTCTTT
TRBD1	TRBJ2-1	-	TRBV6-1	CARGDTGGEQFF	TGTGCCAGGGGGGATACAGGGGGTGAGCAGTTCTTC
-	TRBJ2-5	once	TRBV7-9	CASSRFGVEPETQYF	TGTGCCAGCAGCCGGTTTGGGGTTGAACCAGAGACCCAGTACTTC
-	TRBJ2-1	-	TRBV7-8	CASSFPSRTDAYNEQFF	TGTGCCAGCAGCTTCCCGTCCAGGACGGACGCCTACAATGAGCAGTTCTTC
TRBD1	TRBJ2-6	-	TRBV28	CASSLRFGTGAGSSGANVLTF	TGTGCCAGCAGTTTAAGGTTTGGGACAGGGGCCGGGTCCTCTGGGGCCAACGTCCTGACTTTC